The source of this T cell receptor beta chain is a study of pediatric ulcerative colitis. Study-level points and caveats: Blood-rectal clonal overlap within each person was significantly higher in ulcerative colitis patients than controls. Substantially fewer templates came from a couple of patients' blood samples.

The survey-level immunoSEQ assay was used. Sequencing used immunoSEQ multiplex PCR; TCRdb keeps in-frame clones, though not all of them. The repertoire has about 64,000 clones, 86% of them found once; the top ten carry roughly 3%. With respect to this clone: Its antigen is not identified.

The CDR3 has 13 residues. The V gene lost 3 bases and the J gene lost 11 bases, with 14 bases spanning the gap. Germline assignment: CDR1 LNHDA and CDR2 SQIVND (reference sequence). Colonoscopy and blood draw happened at the same time. Sequenced sample: blood. The TCR originated in a boy younger than 18 with severe ulcerative colitis. The rearrangement uses TRBV19 and TRBJ1-5; D gene uncertain. CDR3: CASSIGQYTSQHF. The DNA of the CDR3 is TGTGCCAGTAGTATCGGGCAGTACACCTCCCAGCATTTT.